The next 25 T cell receptor beta chains were all read from a single sample in a study of T cell clones after liver transplantation (dated by TCRdb to about 2019). Libraries were prepared through the immunoSEQ multiplex PCR assay. TCRdb took over this immuneACCESS table, retaining in-frame rearrangements with V and J assigned. Such tables are incomplete; in checked studies, under half of the missing clones stem from an unresolved V gene, and the remainder is unexplained. The table for this sample lists some 110,000 clones; 90% of them were counted only once. The leading ten clones occupy 0.75% to 0.85% of the sample. This sample comprised CD4+ T cells from blood, obtained 12 months after liver transplant. These receptors were obtained from a human patient who received a liver transplant. After transplantation, some T cells may belong to the graft donor instead of the recipient.

The chain combines TRBV6-4 with TRBJ1-2, with D maybe TRBD1 (6 bases). This CDR3 contains 16 residues. CDR1 MRHNA and CDR2 SNTAGT come from the germline V gene. Trimming shortened V by 3 bases and J by 2 bases, and 16 bases separated the two germline ends. CDR3 sequence: CASSDLQQGRNYGYTF. The CDR3 bases are TGTGCCAGCAGTGATCTCCAACAGGGAAGGAACTATGGCTACACCTTC.

This chain uses TRBV6-6 with TRBJ1-1; TRBD1 agrees at 10 bases. V lost 5 bases and J lost 6; bases outside the gene matches: 3. This CDR3 comprises 13 residues. Germline CDR1 and CDR2: MNHNY and SVGAGI (reference sequence). The CDR3 region is CASSDRGQAEAFF. The CDR3 coding sequence is TGTGCCAGCAGTGACAGGGGGCAAGCTGAAGCTTTCTTT.

The chain carries TRBV14 and TRBJ1-1; a weak D match, TRBD1 (5 bases). V gave up 0 bases and J gave up 0 bases, with 11 bases separating them. Per germline, CDR1 SGHDN and CDR2 FVKESK. The CDR3 is made up of 16 amino acids. The CDR3 sequence is CASSQDWGVMNTEAFF. The CDR3 bases are TGTGCCAGCAGCCAAGATTGGGGGGTGATGAACACTGAAGCTTTCTTT.

The sample holds one count of this clone. The chain links TRBV7-9 to TRBJ2-7; no clear D gene. CDR3 length equals 15 residues. The ends were cut back, 5 bases at V and 0 bases at J, with 14 bases in the middle. CDR1 is SEHNR, CDR2 FQNEAQ, per germline (reference sequence). The CDR3 sequence: CASSPKGMSSYEQYF. The CDR3 bases are TGTGCCAGCAGCCCGAAAGGGATGAGCTCCTACGAGCAGTACTTC.

This chain connects TRBV14 to TRBJ2-7, with 8 bases fitting TRBD1. This CDR3 contains 14 residues. Germline V gene lookup returns CDR1 SGHDN and CDR2 FVKESK. Trimming cost V 4 bases and J 7 bases; bases outside gene matches: 9. CDR3 DNA sequence: TGTGCCAGCAGCCGAACAACAGGGGGGAGGGAGCAGTACTTC. Its translation: CASSRTTGGREQYF.

The chain combines TRBV11-3 with TRBJ2-2; 7 bases line up with TRBD2. J lost 1 base, V lost 5 bases, and 10 bases had no gene match. CDR3 length equals 17 residues. In germline, CDR1 is SGHNT, CDR2 YENEEA. Here the CDR3 reads CASSQAGGGGNTGELFF. CDR3 in DNA: TGTGCCAGCAGCCAAGCGGGTGGCGGGGGGAACACCGGGGAGCTGTTTTTT.

A few counts support this clone. The chain links TRBV19 to TRBJ1-2; the D gene is possibly TRBD1 (5 bases). Trimming removed 7 bases from V and 8 bases from J, with 14 bases in between. The CDR3 has 12 residues. Germline V gene lookup returns CDR1 LNHDA and CDR2 SQIVND (reference sequence). The DNA for the CDR3 is TGTGCCAGTAAGATATGGGGCCAGGGCTACACCTTC. Translation gives CASKIWGQGYTF.

The genes are TRBV29-1 and TRBJ1-1; possible D gene TRBD1, 6 bases. Trimming took 7 bases from V and 5 from J, leaving 17 bases between them. The CDR3 length is 13 residues. The germline V gene encodes CDR1 SQVTM and CDR2 ANQGSEA. CDR3 coding DNA: TGCAGCGCCCGGAGGCAACAGGGAACTGAAGCTTTCTTT. As protein: CSARRQQGTEAFF.

V usage is TRBV7-2 and J usage is TRBJ2-7; 11 bases match TRBD2. CDR3 length equals 15 residues. Germline CDR1 and CDR2: SGHTA and FQGNSA. Trimming at V came to 5 bases and at J to 3 bases, leaving 6 bases not matched to a gene. In DNA form, the CDR3 reads TGTGCCAGCAGCGTAACTAGCGGGAGTTACTACGAGCAGTACTTC. Translation: CASSVTSGSYYEQYF.

The chain links TRBV6-1 to TRBJ2-7, with 10 bases matching TRBD1. Germline values: CDR1 MNHNS, CDR2 SASEGT. With V trimmed by 2 bases and J by 5 bases, 6 bases remained unmatched. The CDR3 runs 15 residues. The CDR3 region has the DNA TGTGCCAGCAGTGAAAGGGGGACAGGGGTAAACGAGCAGTACTTC. The encoded protein is CASSERGTGVNEQYF.

This clone was counted a few times. The rearrangement uses TRBV29-1 and TRBJ2-7, with D perhaps TRBD1 (5 bases). The V end lost 3 bases, the J end lost 2 bases, and 11 bases lay between the germline ends. CDR3 length: 13 residues. Germline CDR1 SQVTM, CDR2 ANQGSEA. The CDR3 DNA reads as TGCAGCGTTGACGGCGACAGCCCCTACGAGCAGTACTTC. This sequence encodes CSVDGDSPYEQYF.

The chain carries TRBV7-2 and TRBJ2-5; a possible D gene is TRBD1 (6 bases). The germline CDR1 and CDR2 sequences are SGHTA and FQGNSA. The CDR3 runs to 15 residues. Trimming pared 4 bases from V and 3 bases from J, leaving 15 bases between. The CDR3 sequence is CASSSPSRGEETQYF. Written as DNA, the CDR3 is TGTGCCAGCAGCTCCCCCTCCAGGGGAGAAGAGACCCAGTACTTC.

The chain joins TRBV7-3 to TRBJ2-2; 7 bases match TRBD1. V lost 5 bases and J lost 1; bases outside the gene matches: 7. The germline CDR1 and CDR2 sequences are SGHTA and FQGTGA. CDR3 length: 16 residues. The CDR3 DNA follows: TGTGCCAGCAGCCCTCCGACAGGGAAGAACACCGGGGAGCTGTTTTTT. It yields the protein CASSPPTGKNTGELFF.

Regarding this clone: One junction end disagrees with the germline gene, perhaps due to a read error. This rearrangement joins TRBV6-5 to TRBJ2-5, with D uncertain. This CDR3 spans 13 amino acids. Germline V gives CDR1 MNHEY, CDR2 SVGAGI. This CDR3 reads CASSYSPQGTQYF. Written as DNA, the CDR3 is TGTGCCAGCAGTTACAGCCCCCAAGGGACCCAGTACTTC.

This chain connects TRBV4-3 to TRBJ2-2, with 8 nucleotides matching TRBD2. Trimming took 2 bases from V and 3 from J; bases not matched to a gene: 5. Germline V gene data show CDR1 as LGHNA and CDR2 as YSLEER. CDR3 size: 16 residues. The DNA of the CDR3 is TGCGCCAGCAGCCAAAAAGCGGGAGCGTACACCGGGGAGCTGTTTTTT. Its protein product is CASSQKAGAYTGELFF.

The chain links TRBV7-9 to TRBJ2-1; 7 bases are a match to TRBD2. The V gene's germline CDR1 is SEHNR and CDR2 FQNEAQ (reference sequence). CDR3 length equals 18 residues. The V gene end was trimmed by 7 bases and the J gene end by 6 bases; junction bases not matched to a gene: 21. DNA of the CDR3: TGTGCCAGCATCCCTCAAGGGTCTAGCGGTCCCCGCTTCAATGAGCAGTTCTTC. Protein sequence: CASIPQGSSGPRFNEQFF.

This clone was recorded only once. The chain has TRBV18 and TRBJ2-5, with 7 positions matching TRBD2. V trimming: 3 bases; J trimming: 1 base; junction bases outside the gene matches: 8. The CDR3 contains 16 residues. Germline lookup yields CDR1 KGHSH and CDR2 LQKENI. The CDR3 DNA is TGTGCCAGCTCACCCTTGGCTAGCGGAGTCCAAGAGACCCAGTACTTC. Its protein product is CASSPLASGVQETQYF.

This clone was detected once. The V call is TRBV4-1, the J call TRBJ2-7; 7 bases map to TRBD2. V shed 1 base and J 5 bases; nucleotides not matched to a gene: 8. Germline-derived CDR1 and CDR2 are MGHRA and YSYEKL. The CDR3 sequence is 15 residues long. Here the CDR3 reads CASSQGRTSPDEQYF. The CDR3 nucleotides are TGCGCCAGCAGCCAAGGGCGGACTAGTCCGGACGAGCAGTACTTC.

In DNA, the CDR3 is TGTGCCAGTAGTAGCCAAGCGGGCAATCAGCCCCAGCATTTT. Protein: CASSSQAGNQPQHF. V and J are TRBV19 and TRBJ1-5; D not certain. The V and J ends lost 4 bases and 2 bases respectively, with 9 bases between them. Germline-derived CDR1 and CDR2 are LNHDA and SQIVND (reference sequence). The CDR3 is 14 amino acids.

The chain joins TRBV28 to TRBJ2-7; D tentatively reads TRBD1 or TRBD2 (5 bases each). The V end was cut by 6 bases, the J end by 2 bases, with 20 bases between. Per the germline V gene, CDR1 is MDHEN and CDR2 is SYDVKM. This CDR3 is built from 16 residues. The CDR3 nucleotides are TGTGCCAGCAGCCTACTAAATACGGGGCCGACCTACGAGCAGTACTTC. Protein product: CASSLLNTGPTYEQYF.

Details on this clone: Other DNA sequences in this sample translate to the same CDR3. The V and J genes are TRBV19 and TRBJ1-2, with D hard to call. Germline V lookup: CDR1 LNHDA, CDR2 SQIVND (reference sequence). Trimming removed 2 bases at V and 4 bases at J, with 5 bases between. The CDR3 loop spans 12 amino acids. In nucleotides, the CDR3 is TGTGCCAGTAGTATATCCGTCTATGGCTACACCTTC. Residues: CASSISVYGYTF.

The rearrangement links TRBV7-3 to TRBJ2-7; the D call may be TRBD1 or TRBD2 (5 bases each). Germline assignment: CDR1 SGHTA and CDR2 FQGTGA. The CDR3 is 22 residues long. The ends were cut back, 3 bases at V and 4 bases at J, with 37 bases in the middle. CDR3 residues: CASSFSSHRAVRMRTGTYEQYF. CDR3 nucleotides: TGTGCCAGCAGCTTCTCCTCCCATCGGGCCGTCCGTATGCGGACTGGGACGTACGAGCAGTACTTC.

Turning to this clone: The junction departs from the called germline gene at one end, perhaps through a read error. J is TRBJ2-7 and V is TRBV4-3; possible D gene TRBD2, 6 bases. Germline CDR1 and CDR2: LGHNA and YSLEER. The CDR3 extends over 14 amino acids. The CDR3 DNA sequence: TGCGCCAGCAGCCAAGGGCTAGCGCATCACGAGCGGTACTTC. Protein product: CASSQGLAHHERYF.

CDR3 loop: CASSPTERETEAFF. DNA of the CDR3: TGCGCCAGCAGCCCGACCGAGAGGGAGACTGAAGCTTTCTTT. V is TRBV5-1 and J is TRBJ1-1, with no clear D. The V end lost 4 bases, the J end lost 5 bases, and 15 bases lay between the germline ends. CDR3 length: 14 amino acids. Germline CDR1 reads SGHRS; CDR2 reads YFSETQ.

In this sample, this clone turned up once. This chain links TRBV5-1 with TRBJ1-1, with D hard to call. Germline lookup yields CDR1 SGHRS and CDR2 YFSETQ. CDR3 size: 16 residues. V lost 0 bases and J lost 4, with 16 bases in between. CDR3 sequence: CASSLGHPFGGTEAFF. The DNA of the CDR3 is TGCGCCAGCAGCTTGGGACATCCCTTCGGAGGCACTGAAGCTTTCTTT.